The 4 T cell receptor beta chains presented below share a single source sample, sequenced in a study of T cells after yellow fever vaccination. TCRdb re-called the 5' RACE reads through MiXCR, storing one row per CDR3 protein. The data hold 100,000 or so distinct CDR3 sequences, with around 9.8% observed a single time. The input for sequencing was CD8+ T cells not binding an NS4B(214-222) dextramer, sorted from PBMCs, taken around 15 days after the first yellow fever vaccination. The receptors come from a man aged 18 to 30 who received the YFV17D yellow fever vaccine.

The rearrangement uses TRBV6-2 or TRBV6-3 and TRBJ2-3; D is unresolved. The CDR3 covers 17 residues. Trimming removed 0 bases from V and 0 bases from J, with 13 bases in between. Germline V CDR1 and CDR2: MNHEY, SVGEGT. The CDR3 DNA is TGTGCCAGCAGTTACTCTGTGATAAGCGACAGCACAGATACGCAGTATTTT. It encodes CASSYSVISDSTDTQYF.

There are a few counts of this clonotype. V is TRBV5-1 and J is TRBJ2-3; 7 bases are a match to TRBD1. The CDR3 is 15 amino acids. With V trimmed by 4 bases and J by 0 bases, 5 bases remained unmatched. The germline gives CDR1 SGHRS, CDR2 YFSETQ. CDR3 nucleotide sequence: TGCGCCAGCAGCGCCAGGGACAGTAGCACAGATACGCAGTATTTT. This translates into CASSARDSSTDTQYF.

CDR3 loop: CSAIKPSIYYEQYV. The CDR3 nucleotides read TGCAGTGCTATAAAGCCCTCCATATACTACGAGCAGTACGTC. V is TRBV20-1 and J is TRBJ2-7; D is unresolved. V lost 4 bases to trimming and J lost 3 bases, with 16 bases between them. Germline CDR1 DFQATT, CDR2 SNEGSKA (reference sequence). The CDR3 is made up of 14 amino acids.

The J gene is TRBJ1-2, the V gene TRBV7-2; 8 bases are shared with TRBD1. This CDR3 has 12 amino acids. Per germline, CDR1 SGHTA and CDR2 FQGNSA. Trimming cost V 0 bases and J 12 bases; bases outside gene matches: 3. CDR3 residues: CASSLAGTGDTF. Written as DNA, the CDR3 is TGTGCCAGCAGCTTAGCGGGGACAGGCGACACCTTC. Full variable domain (rest looked up from reference TRBV7-2 and TRBJ1-2): GAGVSQSPSNKVTEKGKDVELRCDPISGHTALYWYRQSLGQGLEFLIYFQGNSAPDKSGLPSDRFSAERTGGSVSTLTIQRTQQEDSAVYLCASSLAGTGDTFGSGTRLTVV.